The 18 T cell receptor beta chains listed next were all sequenced from one sample in a study of cytomegalovirus exposure and HLA in healthy donors. This PCR relied on a set of 60 Vbeta primers and 13 Jbeta primers. Generated by immunoSEQ multiplex PCR, the TCRdb table keeps only in-frame clones and is missing some. The table shows 150,000 to 200,000 clones, with roughly 86% occurring only once. Sequenced input: PBMCs. These receptors came from a woman aged 18 to 35 in good health and CMV-seronegative.

A note on this clone: A read error may produce the germline difference seen at one junction end. The chain combines TRBV6-1 with TRBJ1-4; 10 positions agree with TRBD1. This CDR3 has 14 amino acids. CDR1 is MNHNS and CDR2 is SASEGT in the germline V gene. The CDR3 protein is CASSEGSALGQGIF. In nucleotides, the CDR3 is TGTGCCAGCAGCGAAGGAAGCGCCCTGGGACAGGGGATTTTT.

The rearrangement links TRBV5-1 to TRBJ2-1, with D unclear. CDR3 length: 15 residues. Trimming cost V 3 bases and J 6 bases, with 16 bases left between them. The germline V gene has CDR1 SGHRS and CDR2 YFSETQ. As DNA, the CDR3 is TGCGCCAGCAGCTGGGTCGGCGGAGCTATCAATGAGCAGTTCTTC. The encoded protein is CASSWVGGAINEQFF.

The chain combines TRBV27 with TRBJ1-2; no firm D call. CDR1 MNHEY and CDR2 SMNVEV come from the germline V gene (reference sequence). The CDR3 length is 14 residues. The germline V and J ends were trimmed by 4 bases and 4 bases, with 13 bases remaining between them. In nucleotides, the CDR3 is TGTGCCAGCAGTTCATCGGCCTTTTTCTATGGCTACACCTTC. Amino acid sequence: CASSSSAFFYGYTF.

The J gene is TRBJ2-7, the V gene TRBV5-3, with 10 bases identical to TRBD1. TRBV5-3 is given ORF status, its function remaining uncertain. V shed 4 bases and J 0 bases; nucleotides not matched to a gene: 19. The CDR3 length is 20 residues. The CDR3 here is CARSPTPRDRGPPSSYEQYF. CDR3 coding DNA: TGTGCCAGAAGCCCTACACCTCGGGACAGGGGTCCCCCGAGCTCCTACGAGCAGTACTTC.

The V call is TRBV6-5, the J call TRBJ1-1; tentatively, D is TRBD1 (6 bases). The CDR3 is 14 residues long. CDR1 is MNHEY and CDR2 is SVGAGI in the germline V gene. Trimming removed 7 bases at V and 0 bases at J, with 12 bases between. The CDR3 DNA sequence: TGTGCCAGCAAAGGGGGATTGGTGAACACTGAAGCTTTCTTT. The encoded protein is CASKGGLVNTEAFF.

The chain has TRBV5-1 and TRBJ2-3; tentatively, D is TRBD2 (5 bases). This CDR3 has 15 residues. CDR1 is SGHRS and CDR2 is YFSETQ in the germline V gene. V was shortened by 4 bases and J by 0 bases, with 12 bases between the two germline ends. Written as DNA, the CDR3 is TGCGCCAGCAGCCTCCAGGACTCTAGCACAGATACGCAGTATTTT. It translates to CASSLQDSSTDTQYF.

The rearrangement uses TRBV9 and TRBJ1-4, with D maybe TRBD1 (6 bases). V lost 4 bases to trimming and J lost 4 bases, with 11 bases between them. This CDR3 is 14 amino acids long. Per germline, CDR1 SGDLS and CDR2 YYNGEE. CDR3 in amino acids: CASSRGAVNEKLFF. The CDR3 DNA follows: TGTGCCAGCAGCCGGGGGGCGGTTAATGAAAAACTGTTTTTT.

The rearrangement uses TRBV25-1 and TRBJ1-2; 7 bases are shared with TRBD1. CDR3 length: 14 residues. Per germline, CDR1 MGHDK and CDR2 SYGVNS. V lost 3 bases to trimming and J lost 7 bases; unmatched junction nucleotides: 8. CDR3 protein: CASSDPGTVGGYTF. CDR3 in DNA: TGTGCCAGCAGTGACCCCGGGACAGTCGGTGGCTACACCTTC.

The rearrangement links TRBV4-1 to TRBJ2-1, with 7 positions matching TRBD1. CDR1 and CDR2 from the germline V gene are MGHRA and YSYEKL. CDR3 size: 15 residues. V lost 3 bases and J lost 8; bases outside the gene matches: 10. This CDR3 reads CASSHPPTGVDEQFF. In DNA, the CDR3 is TGCGCCAGCAGCCACCCTCCCACAGGGGTAGATGAGCAGTTCTTC.

The chain carries TRBV2 and TRBJ2-2; D is undetermined. Germline CDR1 SNHLY, CDR2 FYNNEI. CDR3 size: 13 residues. The V end was cut by 4 bases, the J end by 4 bases, with 7 bases between. CDR3 loop: CASSGHPTGELFF. CDR3 DNA sequence: TGTGCCAGCAGTGGACACCCCACCGGGGAGCTGTTTTTT. The whole variable domain, remainder taken from reference TRBV2 and TRBJ2-2, is EPEVTQTPSHQVTQMGQEVILRCVPISNHLYFYWYRQILGQKVEFLVSFYNNEISEKSEIFDDQFSVERPDGSNFTLKIRSTKLEDSAMYFCASSGHPTGELFFGEGSRLTVL.

The genes are TRBV7-2 and TRBJ2-1; TRBD2 matches 8 bases. Germline V lookup: CDR1 SGHTA, CDR2 FQGNSA. V lost 0 bases to trimming and J lost 8 bases; unmatched junction nucleotides: 6. The CDR3 sequence is 15 residues long. Written as DNA, the CDR3 is TGTGCCAGCAGCTTAGCGTCGGGGGGGGTCGATGAGCAGTTCTTC. It specifies CASSLASGGVDEQFF.

J is TRBJ1-1 and V is TRBV7-8, with D tentatively TRBD1 (5 bases). V was trimmed by 5 bases and J by 6 bases, leaving 13 bases between them. Germline V gene lookup returns CDR1 SGHVS and CDR2 FQNEAQ. This CDR3 spans 13 amino acids. CDR3 loop: CASSLGPQAEAFF. CDR3 sequence (DNA): TGTGCCAGCAGCCTAGGACCACAGGCTGAAGCTTTCTTT.

The rearrangement uses TRBV11-3 and TRBJ2-1, with 10 positions matching TRBD2. Germline V gene sequence: CDR1 SGHNT, CDR2 YENEEA. CDR3 size: 16 residues. J lost 2 bases, V lost 5 bases, and 6 bases had no gene match. The CDR3 sequence: CASSTSGTSAYNEQFF. The DNA of the CDR3 is TGTGCCAGCAGCACTTCCGGGACTAGCGCCTACAATGAGCAGTTCTTC. Drawing the rest from reference TRBV11-3 and TRBJ2-1, the complete variable domain is EAGVVQSPRYKIIEKKQPVAFWCNPISGHNTLYWYLQNLGQGPELLIRYENEEAVDDSQLPKDRFSAERLKGVDSTLKIQPAELGDSAVYLCASSTSGTSAYNEQFFGPGTRLTVL.

The genes are TRBV19 and TRBJ1-2; 8 nucleotides agree with TRBD1. This CDR3 spans 15 amino acids. Germline values: CDR1 LNHDA, CDR2 SQIVND (reference sequence). The junction had 12 bases not matched to a gene; V was cut back by 4 bases and J by 8 bases. CDR3 sequence (DNA): TGTGCCAGTAGTACTGGGGGGACAGGAGGGAGAGGCTACACCTTC. Translation: CASSTGGTGGRGYTF.

The rearrangement links TRBV7-8 to TRBJ1-4; possibly TRBD1 for D (6 bases). Germline values: CDR1 SGHVS, CDR2 FQNEAQ. Trimming pared 4 bases from V and 4 bases from J, leaving 10 bases between. This CDR3 is built from 14 residues. DNA of the CDR3: TGTGCCAGCAGCTCAGGACAGAATAATGAAAAACTGTTTTTT. Protein product: CASSSGQNNEKLFF.

This clone came up once. The genes are TRBV6-6 and TRBJ1-6; 8 bases agree with TRBD1. Trimming cost V 5 bases and J 9 bases; bases outside gene matches: 9. The CDR3 has 15 amino acids. Germline assignment: CDR1 MNHNY and CDR2 SVGAGI (reference sequence). The CDR3 protein is CASSPGTGAGSPLHF. The CDR3, as DNA: TGTGCCAGCAGTCCAGGGACAGGCGCAGGTTCACCCCTCCACTTT.

V gene TRBV30 combines with J gene TRBJ1-5; D unclear. V lost 3 bases and J 6 bases, leaving 15 bases between the germline ends. The CDR3 is made up of 14 amino acids. The germline gives CDR1 GTSNPN, CDR2 SVGIG (reference sequence). CDR3 sequence reads: CAWSLTHSGQPQHF. The CDR3 DNA sequence: TGTGCCTGGAGCCTGACACACTCTGGTCAGCCCCAGCATTTT.

The chain uses TRBV7-9 and TRBJ1-1; TRBD1 matches 9 bases. V gave up 4 bases and J gave up 2 bases; unmatched junction bases: 5. Germline V gene data show CDR1 as SEHNR and CDR2 as FQNEAQ (reference sequence). The CDR3 covers 15 residues. DNA for the CDR3: TGTGCCAGCAGCTGGCACAGGGGGCTCAACACTGAAGCTTTCTTT. This translates into CASSWHRGLNTEAFF. The full variable domain, with the rest looked up from reference TRBV7-9 and TRBJ1-1, is DTGVSQNPRHKITKRGQNVTFRCDPISEHNRLYWYRQTLGQGPEFLTYFQNEAQLEKSRLLSDRFSAERPKGSFSTLEIQRTEQGDSAMYLCASSWHRGLNTEAFFGQGTRLTVV.